Included here is one T cell receptor beta chain sequence, with context. What it binds is unknown. Authors' processing steps: Clonotypes per individual ranged from about 95,000 to nearly 550,000. TCRdb recomputed calls from the 5' RACE reads with MiXCR, one row per CDR3 protein. The V and J calls come from TCRdb's annotation, not from the publication. In the table there are 300,000 to 450,000 distinct CDR3 sequences, more than 25% of which are singletons. The germline V gene has CDR1 MGHDK and CDR2 SYGVNS. This CDR3 is 12 amino acids long. Trimming cost V 6 bases and J 5 bases, with 7 bases left between them. The data are from a study of identical twins' blood T cells. Study-wide results and caveats: Mainly, cloneset size products determined shared clonotypes, twins included. Top TCRbeta clonotypes were shared more with twin than unrelated donors.

The J gene is TRBJ1-4, the V gene TRBV25-1; D not resolved. The sequence was collected from a woman aged 18-55 years in good health. Source material: PBMCs. The CDR3 protein is CASRGPNEKLFF. CDR3 DNA: TGTGCCAGCAGAGGTCCGAATGAAAAACTGTTTTTT.